This is a list of T cell receptor beta chains from one sample in a study of STAT5B mutations in CD4+ large granular lymphocyte leukemia. Generated by immunoSEQ multiplex PCR, the TCRdb table keeps only in-frame clones and is missing some. The repertoire has fewer than 35,000 clones, roughly 71% of them found once; the top ten carry 2.7%. Sample: CD4+ T cells from blood buffy coats. The receptors stem from a human donor in good health. CDR3s include the opening cysteine and the closing phenylalanine or tryptophan. Fields, in order: CDR3 protein, CDR3 DNA, D gene, J gene, clone size, V gene. A D gene is named only where the DNA matches it firmly. Rows may omit the clone size; those that give it use once, few, many or a size class.

CASSQVSGDQYF | TGTGCCAGCAGCCAAGTATCGGGGGACCAGTACTTC | . | TRBJ2-5 | . | TRBV4-2
CAWSAGESYEQYF | TGTGCCTGGAGCGCGGGGGAGTCCTACGAGCAGTACTTC | TRBD2 | TRBJ2-7 | . | TRBV30
CASRVLGERYGYTF | TGTGCCAGCAGGGTTCTCGGGGAACGATATGGCTACACCTTC | . | TRBJ1-2 | . | TRBV6-1
CASSLGLAGPDTQYF | TGTGCCAGCAGCCTGGGACTAGCGGGACCAGATACGCAGTATTTT | TRBD2 | TRBJ2-3 | few | TRBV7-6
CASSPLPGQGYYGYTF | TGTGCCAGCAGTCCACTTCCGGGACAGGGATACTATGGCTACACCTTC | TRBD1 | TRBJ1-2 | . | TRBV7-8
CASSLGGGTEAFF | TGTGCCAGCAGCCTAGGGGGCGGCACTGAAGCTTTCTTT | TRBD1 | TRBJ1-1 | few | TRBV7-3
CASSPPLEETQYF | TGTGCTAGCAGCCCACCCCTAGAAGAGACCCAGTACTTC | . | TRBJ2-5 | . | TRBV7-7
CASREGDSLRQPQHF | TGTGCCAGTAGAGAAGGGGACAGCCTCAGGCAGCCCCAGCATTTT | TRBD1 | TRBJ1-5 | . | TRBV19
CAISESLTTVYGYTF | TGTGCCATCAGTGAGTCCCTGACTACGGTCTATGGCTACACCTTC | . | TRBJ1-2 | . | TRBV10-3
CASSPPTRDTQYF | TGTGCCAGCTCACCACCGACTAGAGATACGCAGTATTTT | . | TRBJ2-3 | . | TRBV18
CASSQRLGLNTGELFF | TGCGCCAGCAGCCAGCGACTAGGTCTGAACACCGGGGAGCTGTTTTTT | . | TRBJ2-2 | . | TRBV4-3
CASSTGQVSYEQYF | TGTGCCAGCAGCACGGGACAGGTCTCCTACGAGCAGTACTTC | TRBD1 | TRBJ2-7 | . | TRBV11-2
CATRSGAPGLNEKLFF | TGTGCCACCCGGAGTGGCGCGCCCGGTCTGAATGAAAAACTGTTTTTT | . | TRBJ1-4 | . | TRBV19
CASSPDRYGYTF | TGTGCCAGTAGCCCAGACAGATATGGCTACACCTTC | . | TRBJ1-2 | . | TRBV19
CASSVRTGTSGSTDTQYF | TGCGCCAGCAGCGTTCGCACCGGGACTAGCGGGAGCACAGATACGCAGTATTTT | TRBD2 | TRBJ2-3 | . | TRBV5-1
CASSYGTVGNTIYF | TGTGCCAGCAGCTACGGGACAGTTGGAAACACCATATATTTT | TRBD1 | TRBJ1-3 | . | TRBV9
CASSYTRLHEQYF | TGTGCCAGCAGTTATACGCGCCTCCACGAGCAGTACTTC | . | TRBJ2-7 | . | TRBV7-2
CASSSGQGNEKLFF | TGTGCCAGCAGCTCCGGACAGGGGAATGAAAAACTGTTTTTT | TRBD1 | TRBJ1-4 | . | TRBV7-9
CASSHPGGTGEAPREKLFF | TGTGCCAGCAGCCACCCGGGCGGGACAGGAGAGGCACCGCGTGAAAAACTGTTTTTT | TRBD1 | TRBJ1-4 | . | TRBV7-8
CASSEPGQLNYGYTF | TGTGCCAGCAGTGAACCGGGACAGCTTAACTATGGCTACACCTTC | TRBD1 | TRBJ1-2 | . | TRBV6-1
CASSWASGTEAFF | TGTGCCAGCAGCTGGGCTTCGGGGACTGAAGCTTTCTTT | . | TRBJ1-1 | . | TRBV5-6
CASSAIGNQPQHF | TGTGCCAGCAGCGCCATCGGCAATCAGCCCCAGCATTTT | . | TRBJ1-5 | once | TRBV7-9
CASSSGGPPNEKLFF | TGTGCCAGCAGTTCGGGGGGCCCCCCTAATGAAAAACTGTTTTTT | . | TRBJ1-4 | . | TRBV27
CASSLAPPDMNTEAFF | TGCGCCAGCAGCTTGGCCCCCCCGGATATGAACACTGAAGCTTTCTTT | . | TRBJ1-1 | few | TRBV5-1
CASSQDTGGDEQYF | TGTGCCAGCAGCCAAGACACAGGGGGTGACGAGCAGTACTTC | TRBD1 | TRBJ2-7 | few | TRBV14
CASSYSEGSQPQHF | TGTGCCAGCAGTTACTCGGAGGGTAGCCAGCCCCAGCATTTT | . | TRBJ1-5 | . | TRBV6-5
CASSARIGRTEAFF | TGTGCCAGCAGCGCCCGCATCGGGAGGACTGAAGCTTTCTTT | . | TRBJ1-1 | few | TRBV9
CASSLVGHSTDTQYF | TGTGCCAGCAGCTTAGTCGGCCACAGCACAGATACGCAGTATTTT | . | TRBJ2-3 | . | TRBV7-9
CASSGGTLRETQYF | TGTGCCAGCAGCGGGGGGACTCTCCGGGAGACCCAGTACTTC | . | TRBJ2-5 | . | TRBV9